These 8 T cell receptor beta chains originate from one sample sequenced in a study of shared clonotypes between healthy human individuals (dated by TCRdb to the early 2020s). Library prep was done by the immunoSEQ multiplex PCR assay. TCRdb holds this immuneACCESS table with in-frame rearrangements only. Some clones are missing; in checked studies, unresolved V genes explain under half, and the rest has no known cause. The sample table lists around 2.3 million clones, approximately 96% of them with a count of one. The biggest ten clones account for less than 0.15% of the sample. The sequencing sample was made of naive CD4+ T cells sorted from blood. What the cell subset or site label conveys for this sample: CD45RA+ positively selected. The receptors were gathered from a man between 18 and 29 years old in good health.

CDR3 sequence reads: CASSDTLAGDETGELFF. CDR3 sequence (DNA): TGTGCCAGCAGTGACACCCTAGCGGGGGATGAAACCGGGGAGCTGTTTTTT. The chain couples TRBV2 to TRBJ2-2, with 10 positions matching TRBD2. Germline assignment: CDR1 SNHLY and CDR2 FYNNEI. The CDR3 consists of 17 residues. J gave up 5 bases and V 3 bases, and 9 bases lay outside the gene matches.

The gene calls are TRBV4-3 and TRBJ2-7, with D possibly being TRBD2 (6 bases). The CDR3 has 16 residues. Trimming removed 1 base at V and 3 bases at J, with 16 bases between. The germline V gene has CDR1 LGHNA and CDR2 YSLEER. The CDR3 DNA sequence: TGCGCCAGCAGCCAAGGGGGCGGGACTGGCGTCTACGAGCAGTACTTC. It is translated as CASSQGGGTGVYEQYF.

The chain recombines TRBV25-1 with TRBJ2-7; perhaps D is TRBD1 or TRBD2 (5 bases each). Germline V gene lookup returns CDR1 MGHDK and CDR2 SYGVNS. The V end lost 7 bases, the J end lost 7 bases, and 17 bases lay between the germline ends. The CDR3 extends over 13 amino acids. CDR3 loop: CASMGKGWGEQYF. DNA of the CDR3: TGTGCCAGCATGGGGAAGGGCTGGGGGGAGCAGTACTTC.

V and J are TRBV4-1 and TRBJ2-7; 7 bases line up with TRBD2. The germline V gene encodes CDR1 MGHRA and CDR2 YSYEKL. The CDR3 contains 15 residues. Trimming cost V 3 bases and J 4 bases; bases outside gene matches: 9. The CDR3 bases are TGCGCCAGCAGCCAGATTGCCGCGGGACTATACGAGCAGTACTTC. It is translated as CASSQIAAGLYEQYF.

V gene TRBV2 combines with J gene TRBJ1-4; TRBD1 matches 7 bases. The germline CDR1 and CDR2 sequences are SNHLY and FYNNEI. The CDR3 is 13 amino acids. The V gene end was trimmed by 5 bases and the J gene end by 16 bases; junction bases not matched to a gene: 13. CDR3 sequence (DNA): TGTGCCAGCAGTCGTGGACAGGTAGAAAAATGGTTTTTT. Amino acids: CASSRGQVEKWFF.

V usage is TRBV10-3 and J usage is TRBJ1-5, with TRBD1 matching 7 bases. Germline trimming cut 5 bases from V and 4 bases from J; bases unmatched to any gene: 5. The CDR3 has 14 amino acids. Germline assignment: CDR1 ENHRY and CDR2 SYGVKD. The CDR3 DNA reads TGTGCCATCAGTCCGGACAGGAAGAATCAGCCCCAGCATTTT. This codes for CAISPDRKNQPQHF.

The rearrangement joins TRBV10-3 to TRBJ2-3; D uncertain. Trimming stripped 11 bases from V and 1 base from J, with 19 bases between. This CDR3 is built from 15 residues. Germline CDR1 and CDR2: ENHRY and SYGVKD. CDR3 amino acids: CASGITVGGTDTQYF. The CDR3 region has the DNA TGTGCCTCCGGCATCACGGTTGGTGGCACAGATACGCAGTATTTT.

A word on this clone: This specimen includes other DNA sequences encoding the same CDR3. The chain recombines TRBV5-1 with TRBJ1-2; 7 nucleotides align to TRBD1. The CDR3 covers 14 residues. The germline V gene has CDR1 SGHRS and CDR2 YFSETQ. Losses at the gene ends were 4 bases for V and 0 bases for J; bases not matched to a gene: 3. The CDR3 sequence is CASSPGQTNYGYTF. CDR3 sequence (DNA): TGCGCCAGCAGCCCGGGACAGACTAACTATGGCTACACCTTC.